Reported below is one T cell receptor (beta chain). This record comes from a study of blood T cell repertoires in COVID-19. Turning to the study itself: From T cells, B-cell-depleted T cells, or PBMCs came the material, which was cDNA or gDNA.

The data were produced by immunoSEQ multiplex PCR, yet TCRdb's version contains in-frame clones alone and is incomplete. The profile covers 400,000 or so clones, with around 87% appearing a single time and about 2.9% taken by the ten largest. CDR3 length equals 15 residues. Per the germline V gene, CDR1 is SNHLY and CDR2 is FYNNEI. V was pared by 4 bases and J by 7 bases, with 8 bases of the junction left unmatched. The origin of this receptor is a human donor in a cohort sampled during active COVID-19. Sequenced input: peripheral blood. This rearrangement joins TRBV2 to TRBJ1-4; 8 bases are a match to TRBD1. CDR3 sequence (DNA): TGTGCCAGCAGTGGACAGGGAACAGGGGGTGAAAAACTGTTTTTT. Translating it yields CASSGQGTGGEKLFF. Variable domain in full (rest from reference TRBV2 and TRBJ1-4): EPEVTQTPSHQVTQMGQEVILRCVPISNHLYFYWYRQILGQKVEFLVSFYNNEISEKSEIFDDQFSVERPDGSNFTLKIRSTKLEDSAMYFCASSGQGTGGEKLFFGSGTQLSVL.